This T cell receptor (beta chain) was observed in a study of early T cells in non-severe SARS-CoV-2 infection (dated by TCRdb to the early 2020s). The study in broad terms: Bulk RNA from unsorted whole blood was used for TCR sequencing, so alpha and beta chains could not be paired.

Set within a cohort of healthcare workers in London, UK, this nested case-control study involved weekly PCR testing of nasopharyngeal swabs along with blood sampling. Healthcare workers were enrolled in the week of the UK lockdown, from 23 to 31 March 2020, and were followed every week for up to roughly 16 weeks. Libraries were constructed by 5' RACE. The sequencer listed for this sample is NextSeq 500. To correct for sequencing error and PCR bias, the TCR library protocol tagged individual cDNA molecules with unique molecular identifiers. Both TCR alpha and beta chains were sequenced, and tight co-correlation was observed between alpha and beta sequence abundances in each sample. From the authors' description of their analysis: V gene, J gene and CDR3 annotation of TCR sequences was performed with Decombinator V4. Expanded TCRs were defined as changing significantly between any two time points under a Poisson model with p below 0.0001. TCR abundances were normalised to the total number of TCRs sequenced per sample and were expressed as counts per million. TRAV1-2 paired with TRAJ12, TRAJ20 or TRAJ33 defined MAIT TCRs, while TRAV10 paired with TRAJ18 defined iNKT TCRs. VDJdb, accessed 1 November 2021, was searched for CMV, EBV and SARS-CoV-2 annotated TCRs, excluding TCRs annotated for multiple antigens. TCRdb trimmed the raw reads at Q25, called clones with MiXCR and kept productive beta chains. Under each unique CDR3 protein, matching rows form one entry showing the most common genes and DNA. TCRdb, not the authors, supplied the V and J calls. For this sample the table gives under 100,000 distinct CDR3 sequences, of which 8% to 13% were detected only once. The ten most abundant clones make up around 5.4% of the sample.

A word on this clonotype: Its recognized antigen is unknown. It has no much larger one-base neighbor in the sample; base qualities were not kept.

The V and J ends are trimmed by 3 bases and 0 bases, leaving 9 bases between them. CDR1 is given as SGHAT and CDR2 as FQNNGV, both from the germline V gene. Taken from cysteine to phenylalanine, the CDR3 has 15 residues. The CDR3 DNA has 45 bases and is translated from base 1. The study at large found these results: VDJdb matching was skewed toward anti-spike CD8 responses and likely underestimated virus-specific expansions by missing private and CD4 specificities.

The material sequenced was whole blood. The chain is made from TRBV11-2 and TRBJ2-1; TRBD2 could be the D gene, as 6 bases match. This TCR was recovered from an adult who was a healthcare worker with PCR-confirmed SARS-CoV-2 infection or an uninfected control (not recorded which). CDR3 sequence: CASSLLAFSYNEQFF. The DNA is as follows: TGTGCCAGCAGCTTGCTAGCGTTCTCCTACAATGAGCAGTTCTTC.